The 24 T cell receptor beta chains listed next were all sequenced from one sample in a study of post-analysis software for immune sequencing data (dated by TCRdb to between 2014 and 2017). Libraries came from PCR. The instrument was an Illumina HiSeq 2500. To reduce PCR and sequencing biases, unique molecular identifiers were built into the TCR beta cDNA libraries. TCRdb reanalyzed the raw reads on its own, using fastp at Q25 for trimming and MiXCR for clone calling, and kept in-frame beta chains. Rows with one shared CDR3 protein collapse into an entry with the most common genes and DNA. Within this sample are some 500,000 distinct CDR3 sequences, with roughly 46% of them counted one time only. About an eighth of the sample belongs to the ten largest clones. No antigen has been identified for these receptors. The research as a whole found: Significantly higher frequencies in patients than in controls were found for several TRBV segments, including TRBV5-6, TRBV5-1 and TRBV20-1.

The sample taken for sequencing was blood. Receptor source: a girl aged 5-17 years with multiple sclerosis.

V usage is TRBV11-2 and J usage is TRBJ2-1, with TRBD1 matching 7 bases. V trimming: 6 bases; J trimming: 5 bases; junction bases outside the gene matches: 19. The CDR3 extends over 18 amino acids. From germline, CDR1 is SGHAT and CDR2 FQNNGV. CDR3 DNA: TGTGCCAGCAGTCCGACCGCGACAGGGAAATTCGCGGACAATGAGCAGTTCTTC. This sequence encodes CASSPTATGKFADNEQFF.

The rearrangement links TRBV29-1 to TRBJ2-1; TRBD2 agrees at 7 bases. V shed 6 bases and J 15 bases; nucleotides not matched to a gene: 5. Germline CDR1 and CDR2: SQVTM and ANQGSEA. The CDR3 contains 9 residues. CDR3 protein: CSVAGETFF. The DNA for the CDR3 is TGCAGCGTGGCGGGGGAGACGTTCTTC.

This chain joins TRBV20-1 and TRBJ2-5; 11 positions match TRBD2. The CDR3 sequence is 16 residues long. The junction had 8 bases not matched to a gene; V was cut back by 1 base and J by 4 bases. Germline CDR1 DFQATT, CDR2 SNEGSKA (reference sequence). The CDR3 coding sequence is TGCAGTGCTAGAGTTCCGACTAGCGGGATCCCAGAGACCCAGTACTTC. It translates to CSARVPTSGIPETQYF.

The rearrangement joins TRBV6-5 to TRBJ1-1, with 7 bases aligning to TRBD1. CDR3 length: 15 residues. Germline lookup yields CDR1 MNHEY and CDR2 SVGAGI. The J segment lost 3 bases and the V segment lost 0 bases, leaving 4 bases of the junction unmatched. The CDR3 protein is CASSYSFGQDTEAFF. The CDR3 DNA is TGTGCCAGCAGTTACTCTTTCGGACAGGACACTGAAGCTTTCTTT.

The V call is TRBV11-2, the J call TRBJ2-5; D tentatively reads TRBD1 or TRBD2 (7 bases each). The ends were cut back, 1 base at V and 1 base at J, with 13 bases in the middle. This CDR3 has 16 residues. Germline lookup yields CDR1 SGHAT and CDR2 FQNNGV. CDR3 nucleotides: TGTGCCAGCAGCTTAGTGGGGGGGGACAGCCAAGAGACCCAGTACTTC. Protein sequence: CASSLVGGDSQETQYF. The variable domain in full, completed from reference TRBV11-2 and TRBJ2-5, reads EAGVAQSPRYKIIEKRQSVAFWCNPISGHATLYWYQQILGQGPKLLIQFQNNGVVDDSQLPKDRFSAERLKGVDSTLKIQPAKLEDSAVYLCASSLVGGDSQETQYFGPGTRLLVL.

The chain uses TRBV12-3 or TRBV12-4 and TRBJ2-5; 9 nucleotides agree with TRBD2. The CDR3 is 14 residues long. Trimming took 1 base from V and 5 from J; bases not matched to a gene: 2. The CDR3 DNA sequence: TGTGCCAGCAGTTTAGGTAGCGGGAGTGAGACCCAGTACTTC. Its translation is CASSLGSGSETQYF.

The CDR3 DNA follows: TGTGCCAGCAGCCAGGGACTAGCGGGGCAAGAGACCCAGTACTTC. Its protein product is CASSQGLAGQETQYF. The rearrangement links TRBV4-2 to TRBJ2-5; 13 bases are a match to TRBD2. CDR3 size: 15 residues. Germline V gene lookup returns CDR1 LGHNA and CDR2 YNFKEQ. Unmatched junction bases numbered 0, after V lost 3 bases and J lost 2 bases.

This clonotype has only a few counts. The chain links TRBV11-1 to TRBJ2-1; D remains ambiguous. The ends were cut back, 8 bases at V and 4 bases at J, with 6 bases in the middle. Germline-derived CDR1 and CDR2 are SGHAT and FQDESV (reference sequence). The CDR3 is 11 residues long. Here the CDR3 reads CASLAYNEQFF. CDR3 coding DNA: TGTGCCAGCCTTGCTTACAATGAGCAGTTCTTC.

J is TRBJ2-7 and V is TRBV6-2 or TRBV6-3; the D is unclear. The length of the CDR3 is 12 residues. Trimming cost V 0 bases and J 3 bases, with 3 bases left between them. Germline CDR1 MNHEY, CDR2 SVGEGT. CDR3 DNA sequence: TGTGCCAGCAGTTACTCACTCTACGAGCAGTACTTC. Its protein product is CASSYSLYEQYF.

This clonotype was detected only a few times. V usage is TRBV5-8 and J usage is TRBJ2-5; a possible D gene is TRBD2 (5 bases). Germline CDR1 reads SGHTS; CDR2 reads YDEGEE. Trimming shortened V by 1 base and J by 4 bases, and 14 bases separated the two germline ends. The CDR3 sequence is 15 residues long. The CDR3 sequence is CASSLFGPGRETQYF. CDR3 nucleotides: TGTGCCAGCAGCTTGTTCGGCCCGGGGAGAGAGACCCAGTACTTC. Based on the CDR3 plus reference TRBV5-8 and TRBJ2-5, the full variable domain is EAGVTQSPTHLIKTRGQQATLRCSPISGHTSVYWYQQALGLGLQFLLWYDEGEERNRGNFPPRFSGRQFPNYSSELNVNALELEDSALYLCASSLFGPGRETQYFGPGTRLLVL.

V and J are TRBV27 and TRBJ2-5; D not resolved. The better agreement between TRBJ2-7 and the DNA end casts doubt on the J call. Germline CDR1 and CDR2: MNHEY and SMNVEV (reference sequence). The CDR3 totals 14 residues. CDR3 bases: TGTGCCAGCAGTTTATCAGGGCCTTGGAGCGAGCAGTACTTC. The encoded protein is CASSLSGPWSEQYF.

The J gene is TRBJ2-1, the V gene TRBV27, with TRBD1 matching over 7 bases. Germline CDR1 reads MNHEY; CDR2 reads SMNVEV (reference sequence). J lost 8 bases, V lost 2 bases, and 3 bases had no gene match. This CDR3 region has 13 residues. CDR3 sequence: CASSLSQGDEQFF. The CDR3 DNA reads as TGTGCCAGCAGTTTAAGTCAGGGGGATGAGCAGTTCTTC.

This CDR3 is CSVEEVRSYNEQFF. CDR3 nucleotides: TGCAGCGTTGAAGAGGTAAGGAGCTACAATGAGCAGTTCTTC. The chain uses TRBV29-1 and TRBJ2-1; no definite D call. The germline gives CDR1 SQVTM, CDR2 ANQGSEA. This CDR3 is built from 14 residues. Trimming took off 0 bases at V and 3 bases at J, with 9 bases between the two ends.

This chain joins TRBV15 and TRBJ1-4; 7 positions match TRBD1. The CDR3 is 15 residues long. J lost 7 bases, V lost 0 bases, and 5 bases had no gene match. CDR1 LNHNV and CDR2 YYDKDF come from the germline V gene (reference sequence). The CDR3 DNA reads as TGTGCCACCAGCAGAGATCGAGCAGGGGGTGAAAAACTGTTTTTT. Its protein is CATSRDRAGGEKLFF.

The chain combines TRBV21-1 with TRBJ1-2; the table's D call TRBD1 went unverified against the DNA. TRBV21-1 corresponds to a pseudogene. The CDR3 sequence is 14 residues long. The CDR3 nucleotides are TGTGCCAGCAGCAAAGGGGTGACAGGGGATGGCTACACCTTC. It translates to CASSKGVTGDGYTF.

The chain carries TRBV18 and TRBJ2-7; 11 bases match TRBD2. V was pared by 5 bases and J by 4 bases, with 7 bases of the junction left unmatched. The CDR3 loop spans 15 amino acids. Germline CDR1 is KGHSH and CDR2 is LQKENI. The DNA of the CDR3 is TGTGCCAGCTCAACCGGGACTAGCGGAACATACGAGCAGTACTTC. Translated: CASSTGTSGTYEQYF. Complete variable domain (other parts from reference TRBV18 and TRBJ2-7): NAGVMQNPRHLVRRRGQEARLRCSPMKGHSHVYWYRQLPEEGLKFMVYLQKENIIDESGMPKERFSAEFPKEGPSILRIQQVVRGDSAAYFCASSTGTSGTYEQYFGPGTRLTVT.

The rearrangement links TRBV28 to TRBJ1-5, with D uncertain. Deletions cut 3 bases from V and 5 bases from J, with 11 bases between. Germline CDR1 MDHEN, CDR2 SYDVKM. The CDR3 runs to 14 residues. CDR3: CASSLRRDDQPQHF. The DNA of the CDR3 is TGTGCCAGCAGTTTGCGGCGGGATGATCAGCCCCAGCATTTT.

This clonotype has only a few counts. The CDR3 DNA is TGCGCCAGCAGCCCTGGCTCGGTAGCGGGAGTAGAGACCCAGTACTTC. This gives the protein CASSPGSVAGVETQYF. The gene calls are TRBV4-1 and TRBJ2-5; TRBD2 aligns across 9 bases. V shed 4 bases, J shed 4 bases, and the junction held 10 bases outside the gene matches. Germline V gene lookup returns CDR1 MGHRA and CDR2 YSYEKL. CDR3 length: 16 residues.

The rearrangement links TRBV20-1 to TRBJ2-5; 8 nucleotides align to TRBD2. The end of the DNA aligns better with TRBJ2-7, so the J call may be wrong. The CDR3 covers 13 residues. Germline assignment: CDR1 DFQATT and CDR2 SNEGSKA (reference sequence). The CDR3 protein is CSARSGINYEQYF. The CDR3 coding sequence is TGCAGTGCTCGTAGCGGGATTAATTACGAGCAGTACTTC.

The chain couples TRBV2 to TRBJ2-3; TRBD2 aligns across 10 bases. The germline CDR1 and CDR2 sequences are SNHLY and FYNNEI. This CDR3 has 17 residues. Trimming removed 5 bases from V and 6 bases from J; junction bases left unmatched: 14. CDR3 bases: TGTGCCAGCAGTCCCAGAACTAGCGGGACCCCAAGGGATACGCAGTATTTT. It codes for CASSPRTSGTPRDTQYF.

The rearrangement uses TRBV20-1 and TRBJ2-1, with 13 positions matching TRBD2. The V gene end was trimmed by 5 bases and the J gene end by 10 bases; junction bases not matched to a gene: 14. Germline V lookup: CDR1 DFQATT, CDR2 SNEGSKA (reference sequence). CDR3 length equals 16 residues. The CDR3 spells CSAESGTSGNWEEQFF. The CDR3, as DNA: TGCAGTGCTGAATCCGGGACTAGCGGGAACTGGGAGGAGCAGTTCTTC.

The chain joins TRBV20-1 to TRBJ2-4, with 9 bases matching TRBD2. The end of the DNA aligns better with TRBJ2-7, so the J call may be wrong. Germline V gives CDR1 DFQATT, CDR2 SNEGSKA (reference sequence). The CDR3 loop spans 14 amino acids. CDR3 DNA: TGCAGTGCTCCCCGCTCGGGACTAGCTAACGAGCAGTACTTC. Translation gives CSAPRSGLANEQYF.

This sequence joins TRBV7-2 and TRBJ2-7; D unclear. The V gene's germline CDR1 is SGHTA and CDR2 FQGNSA. With 2 bases removed from V and 3 bases from J, the gap between germline ends came to 14 bases. This CDR3 is 15 amino acids long. This CDR3 reads CASSLPPYGVYEQYF. CDR3 sequence (DNA): TGTGCCAGCAGCTTACCCCCTTATGGGGTCTACGAGCAGTACTTC.

This clonotype appeared a few times. The chain carries TRBV20-1 and TRBJ2-1, with 13 bases aligning to TRBD2. The germline V gene has CDR1 DFQATT and CDR2 SNEGSKA (reference sequence). V gave up 3 bases and J gave up 9 bases; unmatched junction bases: 8. The CDR3 has 15 residues. CDR3 coding DNA: TGCAGTGCTAGCCAACTAGCGGGAGGGCCGGGTGAGCAGTTCTTC. Protein product: CSASQLAGGPGEQFF.